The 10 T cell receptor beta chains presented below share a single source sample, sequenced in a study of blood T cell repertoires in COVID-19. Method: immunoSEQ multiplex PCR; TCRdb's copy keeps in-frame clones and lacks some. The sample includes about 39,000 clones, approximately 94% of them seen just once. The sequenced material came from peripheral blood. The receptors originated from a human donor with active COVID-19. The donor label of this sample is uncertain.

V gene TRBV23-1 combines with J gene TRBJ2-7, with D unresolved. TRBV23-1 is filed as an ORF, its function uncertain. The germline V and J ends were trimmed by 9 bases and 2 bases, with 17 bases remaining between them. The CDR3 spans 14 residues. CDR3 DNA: TGCGCCAGGATTAGTTGTGAGAAAACCTACGAGCAGTACTTC. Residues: CARISCEKTYEQYF.

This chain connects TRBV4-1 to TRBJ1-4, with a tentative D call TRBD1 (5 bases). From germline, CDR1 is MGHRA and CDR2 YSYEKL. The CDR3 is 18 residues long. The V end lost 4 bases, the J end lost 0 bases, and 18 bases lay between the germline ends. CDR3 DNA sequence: TGCGCCAGCAGCCGCACCCCGGGACTCGTCGCAACTAATGAAAAACTGTTTTTT. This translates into CASSRTPGLVATNEKLFF.

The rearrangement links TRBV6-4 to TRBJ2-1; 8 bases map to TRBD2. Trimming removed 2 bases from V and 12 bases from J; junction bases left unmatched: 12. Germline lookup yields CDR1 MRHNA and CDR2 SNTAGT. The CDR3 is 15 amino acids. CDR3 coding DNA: TGTGCCAGCAGTGACCCATCCGTGAAGCGGGGGTTGCAGTTCTTC. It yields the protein CASSDPSVKRGLQFF.

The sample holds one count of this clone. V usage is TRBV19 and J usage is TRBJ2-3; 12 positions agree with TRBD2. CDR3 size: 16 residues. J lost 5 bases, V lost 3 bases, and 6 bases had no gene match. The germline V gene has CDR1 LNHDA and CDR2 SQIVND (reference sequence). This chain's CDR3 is CASSIGLAGSVDTQYF. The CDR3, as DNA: TGTGCCAGTAGTATTGGACTAGCGGGATCCGTAGATACGCAGTATTTT.

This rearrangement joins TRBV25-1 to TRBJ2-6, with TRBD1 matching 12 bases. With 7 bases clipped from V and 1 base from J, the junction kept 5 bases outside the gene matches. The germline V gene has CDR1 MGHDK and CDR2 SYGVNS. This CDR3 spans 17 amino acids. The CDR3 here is CASIQGQGASGANVLTF. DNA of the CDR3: TGTGCCAGCATCCAGGGACAGGGGGCTTCTGGGGCCAACGTCCTGACTTTC.

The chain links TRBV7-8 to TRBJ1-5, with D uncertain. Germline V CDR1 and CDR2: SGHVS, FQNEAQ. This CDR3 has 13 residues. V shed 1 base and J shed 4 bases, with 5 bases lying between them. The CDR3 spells CASSLERNQPQHF. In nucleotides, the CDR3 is TGTGCCAGCAGCTTAGAACGGAATCAGCCCCAGCATTTT.

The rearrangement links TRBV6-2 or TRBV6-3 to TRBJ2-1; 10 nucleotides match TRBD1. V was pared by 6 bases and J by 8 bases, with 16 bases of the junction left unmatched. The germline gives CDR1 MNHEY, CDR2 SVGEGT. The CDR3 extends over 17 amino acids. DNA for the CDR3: TGTGCCAGCAGCTTACGCGGGCCGGGACAGGGGAGAGATGAGCAGTTCTTC. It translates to CASSLRGPGQGRDEQFF.

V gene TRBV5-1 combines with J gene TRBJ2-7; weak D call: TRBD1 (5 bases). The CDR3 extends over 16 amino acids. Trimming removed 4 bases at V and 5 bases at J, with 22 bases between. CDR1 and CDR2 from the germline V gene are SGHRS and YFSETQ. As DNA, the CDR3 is TGCGCCAGCAGCCCAACGGCAGGGAACGCATGGAACGAGCAGTACTTC. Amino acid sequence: CASSPTAGNAWNEQYF.

CDR3 in amino acids: CASSARVGLAYNEQFF. The CDR3 coding sequence is TGTGCCAGCAGCGCACGGGTAGGATTAGCCTACAATGAGCAGTTCTTC. The chain recombines TRBV9 with TRBJ2-1; D gene unclear. Germline assignment: CDR1 SGDLS and CDR2 YYNGEE. CDR3 size: 16 residues. V was pared by 3 bases and J by 2 bases, with 15 bases between.

CDR3 in DNA: TGTGCCAGTAGTCCGGGCAGGGGAGCCTACGAGCAGTACTTC. It specifies CASSPGRGAYEQYF. This rearrangement joins TRBV19 to TRBJ2-7; maybe TRBD1 (6 bases). The V gene's germline CDR1 is LNHDA and CDR2 SQIVND (reference sequence). There are 14 residues in the CDR3. The V and J ends lost 5 bases and 2 bases respectively, with 13 bases between them. Full variable domain (outside the CDR3, taken from reference TRBV19 and TRBJ2-7): DGGITQSPKYLFRKEGQNVTLSCEQNLNHDAMYWYRQDPGQGLRLIYYSQIVNDFQKGDIAEGYSVSREKKESFPLTVTSAQKNPTAFYLCASSPGRGAYEQYFGPGTRLTVT.